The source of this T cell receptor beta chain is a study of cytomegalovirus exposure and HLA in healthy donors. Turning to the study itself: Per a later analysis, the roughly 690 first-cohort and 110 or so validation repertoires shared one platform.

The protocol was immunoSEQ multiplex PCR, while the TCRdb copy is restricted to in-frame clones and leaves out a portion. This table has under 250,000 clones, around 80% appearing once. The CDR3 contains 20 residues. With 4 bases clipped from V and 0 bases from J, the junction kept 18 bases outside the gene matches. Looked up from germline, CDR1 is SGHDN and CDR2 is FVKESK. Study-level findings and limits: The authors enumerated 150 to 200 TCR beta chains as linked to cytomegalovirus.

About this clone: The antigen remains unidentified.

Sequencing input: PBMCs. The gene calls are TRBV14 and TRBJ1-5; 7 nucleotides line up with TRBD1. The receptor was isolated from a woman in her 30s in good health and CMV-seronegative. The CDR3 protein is CASSRKRGLHLYYSNQPQHF. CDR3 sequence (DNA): TGTGCCAGCAGCCGCAAGAGGGGGCTCCATCTGTATTATAGCAATCAGCCCCAGCATTTT.